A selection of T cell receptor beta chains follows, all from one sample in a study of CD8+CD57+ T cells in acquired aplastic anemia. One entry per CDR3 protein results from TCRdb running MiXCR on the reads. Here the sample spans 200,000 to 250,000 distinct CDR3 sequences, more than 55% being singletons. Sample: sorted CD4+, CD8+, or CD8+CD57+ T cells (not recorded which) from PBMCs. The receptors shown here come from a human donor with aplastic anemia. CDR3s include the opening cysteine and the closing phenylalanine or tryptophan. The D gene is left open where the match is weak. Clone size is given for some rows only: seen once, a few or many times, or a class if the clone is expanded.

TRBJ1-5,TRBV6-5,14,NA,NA,CASRPDTSNQPQHF,TGTGCCAGCAGACCCGACACTAGCAATCAGCCCCAGCATTTT
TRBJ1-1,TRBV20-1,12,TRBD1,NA,CSADRMNTEAFF,TGCAGTGCGGACAGGATGAACACTGAAGCTTTCTTT
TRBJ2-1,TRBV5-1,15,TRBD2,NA,CASSTGTSGGLEQFF,TGCGCCAGCAGCACCGGGACTAGCGGGGGACTCGAGCAGTTCTTC
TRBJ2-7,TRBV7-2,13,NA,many,CASSLGGVYEQYF,TGTGCCAGCAGCTTAGGTGGGGTCTACGAGCAGTACTTC
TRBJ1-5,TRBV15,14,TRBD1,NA,CATSRETGVQPQHF,TGTGCCACCAGCAGAGAGACAGGGGTTCAGCCCCAGCATTTT
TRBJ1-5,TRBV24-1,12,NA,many,CATSASGQPQHF,TGTGCCACCAGCGCCAGCGGGCAGCCCCAGCATTTT
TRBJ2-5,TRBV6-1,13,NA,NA,CASSEVRGETQYF,TGTGCCAGCAGTGAGGTCCGGGGAGAGACCCAGTACTTC
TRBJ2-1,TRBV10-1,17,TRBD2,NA,CASSDSGRVRARGEQFF,TGCGCCAGCAGTGACTCGGGGAGGGTGAGGGCGAGAGGTGAGCAGTTCTTC
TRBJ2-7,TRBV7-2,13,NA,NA,CAGSLDRTYEQYF,TGTGCCGGCAGCTTGGACCGAACCTACGAGCAGTACTTC
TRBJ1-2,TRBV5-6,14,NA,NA,CASSHHLQGYGYTF,TGTGCCAGCAGTCATCATCTGCAGGGCTATGGCTACACCTTC
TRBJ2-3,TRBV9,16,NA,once,CASSSTKWLGADTQYF,TGTGCCAGCAGCTCCACTAAGTGGTTAGGGGCAGATACGCAGTATTTT
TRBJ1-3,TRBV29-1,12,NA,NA,CSVDGQGNTIYF,TGCAGCGTTGACGGACAGGGAAACACCATATATTTT
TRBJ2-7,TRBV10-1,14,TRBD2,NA,CANLPLAGVGEQYF,TGCGCCAACCTCCCTCTAGCGGGAGTTGGAGAGCAGTACTTC
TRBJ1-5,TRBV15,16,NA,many,CATSRDHGATNQPQHF,TGTGCCACCAGCAGAGATCACGGGGCGACTAATCAGCCCCAGCATTTT
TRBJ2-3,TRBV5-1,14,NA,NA,CASSYGQPTDTQYF,TGCGCCAGCAGCTACGGACAGCCCACAGATACGCAGTATTTT
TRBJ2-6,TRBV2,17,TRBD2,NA,CASSRLAGGPGANVLTF,TGTGCCAGCAGTAGACTAGCGGGGGGGCCTGGGGCCAACGTCCTGACTTTC
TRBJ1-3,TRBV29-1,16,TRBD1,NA,CSVESSLPGQAGTIYF,TGCAGCGTTGAATCCTCTTTGCCGGGACAGGCGGGCACCATATATTTT
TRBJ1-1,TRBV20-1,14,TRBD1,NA,CSARDPGTGEEAFF,TGCAGTGCTAGAGATCCCGGGACAGGGGAGGAAGCTTTCTTT
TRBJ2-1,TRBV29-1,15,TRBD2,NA,CSVVAGGPDYNEQFF,TGCAGCGTAGTAGCGGGAGGGCCGGATTACAATGAGCAGTTCTTC
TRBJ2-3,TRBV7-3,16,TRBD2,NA,CASSLVAGSSTDTQYF,TGTGCCAGCAGCTTAGTAGCGGGGTCCTCCACAGATACGCAGTATTTT
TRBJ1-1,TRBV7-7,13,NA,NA,CASSLAVDTEAFF,TGTGCTAGCAGCTTAGCAGTGGACACTGAAGCTTTCTTT
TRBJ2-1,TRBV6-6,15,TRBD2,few,CASSYVGGGYNEQFF,TGTGCCAGCAGTTACGTAGGCGGGGGGTACAATGAGCAGTTCTTC
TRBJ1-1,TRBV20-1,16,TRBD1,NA,CSARDGTGPRNTEAFF,TGCAGTGCTAGAGATGGGACAGGCCCCAGGAACACTGAAGCTTTCTTT
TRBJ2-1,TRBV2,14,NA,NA,CASNGGGANNEQFF,TGTGCCAGCAATGGTGGGGGGGCCAACAATGAGCAGTTCTTC
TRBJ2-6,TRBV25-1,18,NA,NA,CASSENSAGISGANVLTF,TGTGCCAGCAGTGAAAATTCGGCGGGGATCTCTGGGGCCAACGTCCTGACTTTC
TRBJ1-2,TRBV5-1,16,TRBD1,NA,CASSLAKAGGAYGYTF,TGCGCCAGCAGCTTGGCCAAGGCAGGGGGAGCCTATGGCTACACCTTC
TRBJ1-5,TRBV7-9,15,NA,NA,CASSPSLGGNQLQHF,TGTGCCAGCAGCCCATCCCTTGGAGGAAATCAGCTCCAGCATTTT
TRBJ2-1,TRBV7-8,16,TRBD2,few,CASSLVGLAGDNEQFF,TGTGCCAGCAGCTTAGTAGGGCTAGCGGGCGACAATGAGCAGTTCTTC
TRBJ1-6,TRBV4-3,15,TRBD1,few,CASSPRTGDFSPLHF,TGCGCCAGCAGCCCCAGGACAGGGGATTTTTCACCCCTCCACTTT
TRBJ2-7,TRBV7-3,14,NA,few,CASSLSGDSYEQYF,TGTGCCAGCAGCTTATCCGGGGACTCCTACGAGCAGTACTTC
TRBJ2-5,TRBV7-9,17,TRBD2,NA,CASSPPRTSGRQETQYF,TGTGCCAGCAGCCCCCCTCGGACTAGCGGGCGCCAAGAGACCCAGTACTTC
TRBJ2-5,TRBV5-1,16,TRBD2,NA,CASSLAPAGGEETQYF,TGCGCCAGCAGCTTGGCCCCAGCGGGAGGGGAAGAGACCCAGTACTTC
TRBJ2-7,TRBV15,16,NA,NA,CAASSSLGAGGREQYF,TGTGCCGCCAGCAGCTCCCTGGGGGCAGGGGGGCGCGAGCAGTACTTC
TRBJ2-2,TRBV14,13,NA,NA,CASSQDRGGELFF,TGTGCCAGCAGCCAAGATCGTGGCGGGGAGCTGTTTTTT
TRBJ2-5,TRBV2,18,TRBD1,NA,CASSETGGLAARQETQYF,TGTGCCAGCAGTGAGACAGGGGGGCTAGCGGCTAGACAAGAGACCCAGTACTTC
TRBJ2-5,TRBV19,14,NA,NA,CASRRTGFGETQYF,TGTGCCAGTCGACGTACAGGGTTCGGAGAGACCCAGTACTTC
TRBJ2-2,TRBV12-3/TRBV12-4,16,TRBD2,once,CASNRGGGTNTGELFF,TGTGCCAGCAATCGGGGCGGGGGGACGAACACCGGGGAGCTGTTTTTT
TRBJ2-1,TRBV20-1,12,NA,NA,CSARVADNEQFF,TGCAGTGCTAGAGTGGCCGACAATGAGCAGTTCTTC
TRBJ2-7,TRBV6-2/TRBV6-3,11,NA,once,CASSYEYEQYF,TGTGCCAGCAGTTACGAATACGAGCAGTACTTC
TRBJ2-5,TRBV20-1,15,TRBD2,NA,CSAQTSGRGMETQYF,TGCAGTGCTCAGACTAGCGGGAGAGGGATGGAGACCCAGTACTTC
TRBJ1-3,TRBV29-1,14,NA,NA,CSVAHTSPGNTIYF,TGCAGCGTTGCCCACACCTCCCCTGGAAACACCATATATTTT
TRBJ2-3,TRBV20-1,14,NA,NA,CSASLRTSTDTQYF,TGCAGTGCTAGTTTGCGGACCAGCACAGATACGCAGTATTTT
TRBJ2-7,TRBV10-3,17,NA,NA,CASSYVLTAGLSHEQYF,TGTGCCAGCAGTTACGTTTTAACGGCAGGGCTTTCCCACGAGCAGTACTTC
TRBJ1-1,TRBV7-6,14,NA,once,CASSLDPGPTEAFF,TGTGCCAGCAGCTTAGACCCGGGTCCCACTGAAGCTTTCTTT
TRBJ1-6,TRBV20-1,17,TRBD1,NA,CSARKTGQGEGNSPLHF,TGCAGTGCTAGAAAGACGGGACAGGGAGAGGGTAATTCACCCCTCCACTTT
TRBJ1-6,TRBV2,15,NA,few,CASRRDSSYNSPLHF,TGTGCCAGCAGGAGAGACAGCTCCTATAATTCACCCCTCCACTTT
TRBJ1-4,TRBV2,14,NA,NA,CASSDPGLGEKLFF,TGTGCCAGCAGTGATCCCGGGTTAGGCGAAAAACTGTTTTTT
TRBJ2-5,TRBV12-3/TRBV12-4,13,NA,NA,CASSLTFRETQYF,TGTGCCAGCAGTTTAACCTTCCGAGAGACCCAGTACTTC
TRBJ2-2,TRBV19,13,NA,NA,CASSVGLAGELFF,TGTGCCAGTAGTGTGGGACTGGCCGGGGAGCTGTTTTTT
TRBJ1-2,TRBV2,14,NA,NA,CASPSAVVNYGYTF,TGTGCCAGCCCGTCCGCGGTGGTTAACTATGGCTACACCTTC
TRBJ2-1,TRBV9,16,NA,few,CASSEGPLGSYNEQFF,TGTGCCAGCAGTGAAGGGCCTCTGGGGTCCTACAATGAGCAGTTCTTC
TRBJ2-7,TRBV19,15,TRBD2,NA,CASSSERGVTYEQYF,TGTGCCAGTAGTAGTGAGCGGGGCGTTACCTACGAGCAGTACTTC
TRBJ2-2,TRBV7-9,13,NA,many,CASSLIISGELFF,TGTGCCAGCAGCTTAATCATCAGTGGGGAGCTGTTTTTT